This record covers a single T cell receptor (beta chain). These data are taken from a study of blood T cell repertoires in COVID-19. Profiled with immunoSEQ multiplex PCR; TCRdb holds only in-frame clones, not every one. Seen here are some 78,000 clones, roughly 84% observed once, and the top ten hold 3.5%. In germline, CDR1 is MDHEN, CDR2 SYDVKM. The CDR3 totals 15 residues. The V end was cut by 3 bases, the J end by 9 bases, with 17 bases between. The chain employs TRBV28 and TRBJ2-2; possibly TRBD1 for D (6 bases). Sequenced material: peripheral blood. The source is a man in his forties or fifties with acute or convalescent COVID-19. The CDR3 sequence: CASSFRDIGVRELFF. The CDR3 region has the DNA TGTGCCAGCAGTTTCAGGGACATAGGGGTTCGGGAGCTGTTTTTT.